A single sample gave rise to the 27 T cell receptor beta chains below, sequenced in a study of breast tumors, draining lymph nodes, adjacent tissues. Breast cancer patients provided tissue from their axillary draining lymph nodes. From the multiplex PCR reads, TCRdb called clonotypes with MiXCR, one entry per CDR3 protein. The top ten hold approximately 1.2% of the sample, which has some 97,000 distinct CDR3 sequences, about 20% seen once. The sample consisted of axillary lymph node tissue. Receptors originate from a female donor with breast cancer. Some clones in this sample may be carry-over from other donors' samples.

This clonotype was seen a handful of times. V and J are TRBV10-3 and TRBJ1-1, with no clear D. CDR3 size: 13 residues. Trimming shortened V by 7 bases and J by 2 bases, and 11 bases separated the two germline ends. Germline V lookup: CDR1 ENHRY, CDR2 SYGVKD. CDR3 nucleotide sequence: TGTGCCATCACCGAGGAAGTCAACACTGAAGCTTTCTTT. It yields the protein CAITEEVNTEAFF.

This clonotype was counted many times. CDR3 protein: CASSMAGTANYGYTF. CDR3 bases: TGCGCCAGCAGCATGGCCGGGACAGCTAACTATGGCTACACCTTC. V usage is TRBV5-1 and J usage is TRBJ1-2; 7 bases are a match to TRBD1. The germline CDR1 and CDR2 sequences are SGHRS and YFSETQ. This CDR3 has 15 residues. The ends lost 4 bases at V and 0 bases at J; junction bases unmatched: 6.

Worth noting for this clonotype: One base away lies a much larger clone, so this may be a sequencing read error. This rearrangement joins TRBV12-3 or TRBV12-4 to TRBJ1-4; D unclear. There are 14 residues in the CDR3. CDR3 protein: CAGSPGEVGEKLFF. DNA of the CDR3: TGTGCCGGCAGCCCCGGGGAAGTAGGGGAAAAACTGTTTTTT.

This clonotype was counted ten times or more. The V gene is TRBV6-1, the J gene TRBJ2-3, with a weak D call TRBD2 (6 bases). The CDR3 consists of 17 residues. Germline V gene data show CDR1 as MNHNS and CDR2 as SASEGT. Trimming stripped 5 bases from V and 1 base from J, with 19 bases between. CDR3 DNA: TGTGCCAGCAGTAGACGGGACTCCCTCCTTCGCACAGATACGCAGTATTTT. Encoded protein: CASSRRDSLLRTDTQYF.

This clonotype came up a few times. The chain is built from TRBV7-8 and TRBJ1-1; D is uncertain. Trimming shortened V by 1 base and J by 3 bases, and 9 bases separated the two germline ends. This CDR3 is built from 14 residues. Germline CDR1 reads SGHVS; CDR2 reads FQNEAQ. The CDR3 DNA is TGTGCCAGCAGCTTAGGGGGTTTATACACTGAAGCTTTCTTT. Translated: CASSLGGLYTEAFF. Drawing the rest from reference TRBV7-8 and TRBJ1-1, the complete variable domain is GAGVSQSPRYKVAKRGQDVALRCDPISGHVSLFWYQQALGQGPEFLTYFQNEAQLDKSGLPSDRFFAERPEGSVSTLKIQRTQQEDSAVYLCASSLGGLYTEAFFGQGTRLTVV.

Many counts were recorded for this clonotype. This chain connects TRBV11-2 to TRBJ1-6; tentative D call: TRBD1 (6 bases). Trimming cost V 6 bases and J 5 bases, with 14 bases left between them. CDR3 length: 15 amino acids. The germline V gene encodes CDR1 SGHAT and CDR2 FQNNGV. CDR3 protein: CASRPAGGDNSPLHF. Here the CDR3 DNA reads TGTGCCAGCAGGCCGGCGGGGGGCGATAATTCACCCCTCCACTTT.

This clonotype was recorded many times. The chain joins TRBV28 to TRBJ2-7, with D maybe TRBD1 (5 bases). The germline V gene has CDR1 MDHEN and CDR2 SYDVKM. The CDR3 has 15 residues. Trimming took 1 base from V and 2 from J, leaving 12 bases between them. CDR3 sequence reads: CASSLFGRVTYEQYF. For the CDR3, the DNA is TGTGCCAGCAGTTTATTCGGCAGGGTCACCTACGAGCAGTACTTC.

This clonotype was picked up many times. The chain is built from TRBV7-9 and TRBJ1-2; a weak D match, TRBD1 (5 bases). Germline-derived CDR1 and CDR2 are SEHNR and FQNEAQ (reference sequence). V shed 5 bases and J shed 8 bases, with 12 bases lying between them. The CDR3 length is 12 residues. The CDR3 nucleotides read TGTGCCAGCAGCCGGGACTTCGAGGGCTACACCTTC. The encoded protein is CASSRDFEGYTF.

This clonotype was observed many times. V usage is TRBV20-1 and J usage is TRBJ2-5; 12 nucleotides align to TRBD2. V dropped 5 bases and J dropped 5; count of bases not matched to a gene: 3. In germline, CDR1 is DFQATT, CDR2 SNEGSKA (reference sequence). This CDR3 is built from 13 residues. In nucleotides, the CDR3 is TGCAGTGCTGCTAGCGGGGGGGTTGAGACCCAGTACTTC. Protein product: CSAASGGVETQYF.

This clonotype was recorded many times. The J gene is TRBJ1-4, the V gene TRBV6-2 or TRBV6-3; D uncertain. Germline CDR1 reads MNHEY; CDR2 reads SVGEGT. The V end lost 6 bases, the J end lost 4 bases, and 15 bases lay between the germline ends. This CDR3 is 15 amino acids long. The CDR3 region is CASSQAGRYNEKLFF. The CDR3 nucleotides read TGTGCCAGCAGCCAAGCGGGTCGGTATAATGAAAAACTGTTTTTT.

There are many counts of this clonotype. The chain carries TRBV5-1 and TRBJ2-1; TRBD1 is a possible D gene (6 bases). The CDR3 contains 16 residues. Germline assignment: CDR1 SGHRS and CDR2 YFSETQ. V gave up 1 base and J gave up 9 bases, with 20 bases separating them. CDR3 in DNA: TGCGCCAGCAGCTTGACGGGACCAGGGGTGTCCGGTGAGCAGTTCTTC. Encoded protein: CASSLTGPGVSGEQFF. Filled out from reference TRBV5-1 and TRBJ2-1, the complete variable domain reads KAGVTQTPRYLIKTRGQQVTLSCSPISGHRSVSWYQQTPGQGLQFLFEYFSETQRNKGNFPGRFSGRQFSNSRSEMNVSTLELGDSALYLCASSLTGPGVSGEQFFGPGTRLTVL.

Ten or more counts support this clonotype. This chain joins TRBV12-3 or TRBV12-4 and TRBJ2-7, with D possibly being TRBD2 (6 bases). The CDR3 runs to 12 residues. Deletions cut 1 base from V and 7 bases from J, with 8 bases between. The CDR3 loop is CASSLGGGEQYF. The CDR3, as DNA: TGTGCCAGCAGTTTAGGGGGAGGTGAGCAGTACTTC.

In its sample, this clonotype was seen many times. V and J are TRBV5-6 and TRBJ2-7, with D possibly TRBD1 on 6 matching bases. V was clipped by 4 bases and J by 3 bases, with 8 bases between them. CDR1 and CDR2 (germline): SGHDT, YYEEEE. The CDR3 length is 12 residues. The CDR3 sequence is CASSQDSYEQYF. Here the CDR3 DNA reads TGTGCCAGCAGCCAGGACAGCTACGAGCAGTACTTC.

This clonotype was found many times. The chain combines TRBV5-6 with TRBJ2-1; 7 nucleotides agree with TRBD2. The CDR3 sequence is 17 residues long. Germline loops: CDR1 SGHDT, CDR2 YYEEEE. The V gene end was trimmed by 0 bases and the J gene end by 4 bases; junction bases not matched to a gene: 10. The CDR3 DNA reads TGTGCCAGCAGCTTGGAAGGGAGGGTCTTCCCTTACAATGAGCAGTTCTTC. It translates to CASSLEGRVFPYNEQFF.

The sample holds many counts of this clonotype. J is TRBJ2-7 and V is TRBV7-8; D perhaps matches TRBD1 (5 bases). V was clipped by 5 bases and J by 3 bases, with 17 bases between them. CDR1 and CDR2 (germline): SGHVS, FQNEAQ. This CDR3 spans 15 amino acids. CDR3 sequence reads: CASSPATGARYEQYF. The CDR3 nucleotides are TGTGCCAGCAGCCCTGCCACAGGTGCTCGCTACGAGCAGTACTTC.

The chain uses TRBV6-5 and TRBJ1-2; D is undetermined. This CDR3 spans 15 amino acids. Germline CDR1 is MNHEY and CDR2 is SVGAGI. V was cut by 0 bases and J by 4 bases, with 12 bases left in between. The CDR3 DNA follows: TGTGCCAGCAGTTACTCCCTAAACGGGGTCTATGGCTACACCTTC. Protein sequence: CASSYSLNGVYGYTF.

This clonotype was observed many times. The chain has TRBV30 and TRBJ2-7, with no clear D. With 0 bases removed from V and 2 bases from J, the gap between germline ends came to 8 bases. Germline CDR1 is GTSNPN and CDR2 is SVGIG (reference sequence). CDR3 size: 13 residues. The CDR3 region is CAWSVHQPYEQYF. In nucleotides, the CDR3 is TGTGCCTGGAGTGTACACCAACCCTACGAGCAGTACTTC.

This clonotype was observed many times. The chain recombines TRBV15 with TRBJ2-1; 7 bases are shared with TRBD1. The CDR3 is 14 residues long. The V gene end was trimmed by 4 bases and the J gene end by 8 bases; junction bases not matched to a gene: 8. Germline V CDR1 and CDR2: LNHNV, YYDKDF (reference sequence). DNA of the CDR3: TGTGCCACCAGCAAGGGACAGCCCACCGATGAGCAGTTCTTC. Translated: CATSKGQPTDEQFF.

This clonotype was recorded at least ten times. This sequence joins TRBV15 and TRBJ1-5; the D is unclear. Germline CDR1 is LNHNV and CDR2 is YYDKDF (reference sequence). The CDR3 runs 15 residues. Trimming took 0 bases from V and 7 from J, leaving 13 bases between them. The CDR3 here is CATSRDGQVDQPQHF. CDR3 nucleotide sequence: TGTGCCACCAGCAGAGATGGCCAGGTCGACCAGCCCCAGCATTTT.

Ten or more counts support this clonotype. The chain is built from TRBV4-1 and TRBJ1-6; D remains ambiguous. The V end was cut by 1 base, the J end by 8 bases, with 9 bases between. This CDR3 comprises 14 residues. From germline, CDR1 is MGHRA and CDR2 YSYEKL. The DNA for the CDR3 is TGCGCCAGCAGCCAAGGATGGGGAGATTCACCCCTCCACTTT. Translation: CASSQGWGDSPLHF.

This clonotype was counted many times. The chain employs TRBV5-1 and TRBJ2-2; no reliable D call. With 3 bases removed from V and 6 bases from J, the gap between germline ends came to 12 bases. Germline CDR1 is SGHRS and CDR2 is YFSETQ. The CDR3 consists of 14 residues. CDR3 nucleotides: TGCGCCAGCAGCTCCCAGGAGTACCCCGGGGAGCTGTTTTTT. Residues: CASSSQEYPGELFF.

This clonotype was observed a single time. Just one base apart from a much larger clone, this may be a read error. This likely comes from a read error, as the CDR3 has no conserved phenylalanine or tryptophan at its end. This chain uses TRBV5-1 with TRBJ1-3; perhaps TRBD1 as D (6 bases). The CDR3 covers 15 residues. The V end lost 3 bases, the J end lost 4 bases, and 14 bases lay between the germline ends. Germline CDR1 reads SGHRS; CDR2 reads YFSETQ. The CDR3 protein is CASSWGGGQGNTIYS. The CDR3 coding sequence is TGCGCCAGCAGCTGGGGGGGGGGCCAAGGAAACACCATATATTCT.

The chain has TRBV20-1 and TRBJ1-4; 9 bases match TRBD1. Germline-derived CDR1 and CDR2 are DFQATT and SNEGSKA (reference sequence). The CDR3 sequence is 13 residues long. The trim removed 6 bases at V and 4 bases at J, leaving 3 bases unmatched. The CDR3, as DNA: TGCAGTGCGCCGGGACAGGGTAATGAAAAACTGTTTTTT. It specifies CSAPGQGNEKLFF.

This clonotype was observed at least ten times. The gene calls are TRBV3-1 and TRBJ2-5, with 7 nucleotides matching TRBD2. Germline loops: CDR1 LGHDT, CDR2 YNNKEL (reference sequence). After removal of 2 bases from V and 5 bases from J, the junction contained 11 bases not matched to a gene. This CDR3 has 16 residues. The CDR3 loop reads CASSQPGGLPWETQYF. CDR3 DNA sequence: TGTGCCAGCAGCCAACCCGGGGGACTACCTTGGGAGACCCAGTACTTC.

This clonotype was observed at least ten times. V and J are TRBV2 and TRBJ2-5; D is perhaps TRBD1 or TRBD2 (5 bases each). V was shortened by 3 bases and J by 3 bases, with 14 bases between the two germline ends. This CDR3 contains 15 residues. CDR1 is SNHLY, CDR2 FYNNEI, per germline. CDR3 nucleotide sequence: TGTGCCAGCAGTGATCCCTGGGGGTCGGAAGAGACCCAGTACTTC. Amino acid sequence: CASSDPWGSEETQYF.

This clonotype was seen ten or more times. J is TRBJ1-2 and V is TRBV15, with TRBD1 as a possible D gene (5 bases). Trimming took 0 bases from V and 3 from J, leaving 11 bases between them. This CDR3 has 15 amino acids. Per the germline V gene, CDR1 is LNHNV and CDR2 is YYDKDF (reference sequence). The CDR3 bases are TGTGCCACCAGCAGAGATCTGGGAGGGGACTATGGCTACACCTTC. As protein: CATSRDLGGDYGYTF. Looking up the rest from reference TRBV15 and TRBJ1-2 gives the full variable domain: DAMVIQNPRYQVTQFGKPVTLSCSQTLNHNVMYWYQQKSSQAPKLLFHYYDKDFNNEADTPDNFQSRRPNTSFCFLDIRSPGLGDTAMYLCATSRDLGGDYGYTFGSGTRLTVV.

This chain uses TRBV25-1 with TRBJ1-1; 7 bases fit TRBD1. Germline V gives CDR1 MGHDK, CDR2 SYGVNS. The V and J ends lost 7 bases and 7 bases, in that order; junction bases with no gene match: 3. The CDR3 length is 11 residues. The CDR3 coding sequence is TGTGCCAGCACACAGGGGTATGAAGCTTTCTTT. Protein sequence: CASTQGYEAFF.